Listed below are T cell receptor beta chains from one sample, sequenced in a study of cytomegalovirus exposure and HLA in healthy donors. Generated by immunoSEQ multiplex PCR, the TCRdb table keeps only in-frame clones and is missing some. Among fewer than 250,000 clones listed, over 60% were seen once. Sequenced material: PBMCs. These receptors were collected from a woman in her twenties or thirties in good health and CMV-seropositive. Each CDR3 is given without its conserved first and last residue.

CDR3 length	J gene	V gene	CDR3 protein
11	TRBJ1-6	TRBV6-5	ASSPRELSPLH
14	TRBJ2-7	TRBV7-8	ASSLRAQRGYHEQY
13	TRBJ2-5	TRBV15	ATSRDLFPGQTQY
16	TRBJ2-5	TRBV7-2	ASSRSASGGKGLGAQY
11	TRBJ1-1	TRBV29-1	SVVTGRGTEAF
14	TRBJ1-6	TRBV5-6	ASSLGWSSYNSPLH
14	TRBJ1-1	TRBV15	ATSRDHKGGNTEAF
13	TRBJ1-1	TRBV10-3	AISSDRGADTEAF
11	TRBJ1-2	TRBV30	ALTRGGAYGYT
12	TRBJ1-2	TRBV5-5	ASSMRQGFYGYT
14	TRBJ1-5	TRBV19	ASSIDGSSGNQPQH
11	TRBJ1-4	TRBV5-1	ASRSAVSEKLF
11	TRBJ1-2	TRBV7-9	ASSRDRVYGYT
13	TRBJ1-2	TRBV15	ATSKIRDRGRAST
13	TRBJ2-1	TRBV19	ASRPGTGSYNEQF
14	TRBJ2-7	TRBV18	ASSPLRQGASGEQY
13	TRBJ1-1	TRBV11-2	ASSSTGAIPLGAF
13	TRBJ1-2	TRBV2	ASSPGGPPNYGYT
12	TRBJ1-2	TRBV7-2	ASSLVKKGVGYT
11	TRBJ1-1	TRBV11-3	ASSTDRDTEAF
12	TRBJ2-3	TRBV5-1	ASSLRGTMDTQY
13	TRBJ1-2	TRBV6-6	ASSYPGQGEVGYT
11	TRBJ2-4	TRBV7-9	ASSLYGDNIQY
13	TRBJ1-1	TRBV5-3	ARSSTGTVNTEAF
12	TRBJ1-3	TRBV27	ASQGQSSGNTIY
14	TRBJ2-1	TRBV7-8	ASSSRTSGLYNEQF
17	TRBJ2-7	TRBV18	ASSPSGRGPSHQFYEQY
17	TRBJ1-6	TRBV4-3	ASSQEWRVSSSYNSPLH
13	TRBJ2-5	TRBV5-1	ASSTGTSGMETQY
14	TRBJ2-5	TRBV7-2	ASSLAWWAGAETQY
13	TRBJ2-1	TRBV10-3	AIRGGAALYNEQF
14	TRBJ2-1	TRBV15	ATSRIGTSGRGEQF
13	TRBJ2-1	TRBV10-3	AISGGLGGANEQF
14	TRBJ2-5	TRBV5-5	ASSSTGHNFQETQY
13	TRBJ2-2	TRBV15	ATSRSRGNTGELF
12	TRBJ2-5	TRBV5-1	ASSFWGGQETQY
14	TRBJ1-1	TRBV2	ASSYEPDRGLTEAF
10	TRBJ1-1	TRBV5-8	ASSFLMVGAF
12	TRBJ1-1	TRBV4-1	ASSQGQGNTEAF
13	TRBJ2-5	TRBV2	ASSPPGRGEETQY
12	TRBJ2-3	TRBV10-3	AISGYRVTDTQY